This TCR beta chain was observed in a study of T cell responses to AZD1222 COVID-19 vaccine. Study-level points and caveats: Within unmutated variant regions lay the reported targets of nearly half of spike-specific TCRs. Donors were largely white British and mainly female; clonal diversity was possibly underestimated.

Notes on this clone: Its antigen is as yet unknown.

Libraries were prepared by immunoSEQ multiplex PCR; TCRdb keeps only in-frame clonotypes and omits some of them. This table has tens of thousands of clones, around 87% appearing once. The germline V gene encodes CDR1 MGHDK and CDR2 SYGVNS. V was shortened by 1 base and J by 3 bases, with 10 bases between the two germline ends. The CDR3 has 14 amino acids. Source: peripheral blood, taken 28 days after the second AZD1222 dose. The clonotype originates from an adult who received the AZD1222 COVID-19 vaccine. The chain has TRBV25-1 and TRBJ2-7, with no clear D. CDR3 sequence: CASSESVGFYEQYF. CDR3 bases: TGTGCCAGCAGTGAATCGGTGGGTTTCTACGAGCAGTACTTC.